This T cell receptor (beta chain) was identified during a study of neurological immune-mediated disorders. Background on the study: There were roughly 34 multiple sclerosis patients; some 31 were relapsing-remitting and 3 were secondary progressive.

The cDNA came from 5'RACE with 10-nucleotide random UMIs. A single run covered 15-18 subjects with over 200 million TCR-beta sequences. Each CDR3 protein gets one entry after TCRdb re-called the 5' RACE reads with MiXCR. Of about 59,000 distinct CDR3 sequences in the sample, approximately 4% were seen once. In regard to this clonotype: Its antigen remains unknown. This may arise from a read error, as a much more abundant clone is one base away.

Study outcomes and limitations: When repertoires were grouped phylogenetically, those of 18 of 34 multiple sclerosis patients fell into one related-CDR3 cluster, a possible signature.

Per germline, CDR1 DFQATT and CDR2 SNEGSKA (reference sequence). Between the trimmed V and J ends, which lost 4 bases and 7 bases, there was a span of 16 bases. The CDR3 sequence is 13 residues long. This chain connects TRBV20-1 to TRBJ1-2; no clear D. The source material was PBMCs. The source of this sequence is a woman aged 25 to 39 with multiple sclerosis. CDR3 DNA sequence: TGCAGTGCTACCAAGGGAAAAGACGCTGGCTACACCTTC. Encoded protein: CSATKGKDAGYTF.